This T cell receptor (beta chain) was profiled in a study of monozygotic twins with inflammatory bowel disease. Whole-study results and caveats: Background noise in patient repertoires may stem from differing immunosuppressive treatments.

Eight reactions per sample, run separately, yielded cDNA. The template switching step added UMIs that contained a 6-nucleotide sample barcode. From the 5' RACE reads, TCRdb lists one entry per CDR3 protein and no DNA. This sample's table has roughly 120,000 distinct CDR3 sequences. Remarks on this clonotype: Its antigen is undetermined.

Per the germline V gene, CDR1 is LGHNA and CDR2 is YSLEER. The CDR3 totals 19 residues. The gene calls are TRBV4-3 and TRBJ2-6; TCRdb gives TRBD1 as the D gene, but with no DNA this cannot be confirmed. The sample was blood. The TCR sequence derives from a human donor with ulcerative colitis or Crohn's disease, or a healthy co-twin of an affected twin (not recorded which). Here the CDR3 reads CASSQELWTGGSGANVLTF.